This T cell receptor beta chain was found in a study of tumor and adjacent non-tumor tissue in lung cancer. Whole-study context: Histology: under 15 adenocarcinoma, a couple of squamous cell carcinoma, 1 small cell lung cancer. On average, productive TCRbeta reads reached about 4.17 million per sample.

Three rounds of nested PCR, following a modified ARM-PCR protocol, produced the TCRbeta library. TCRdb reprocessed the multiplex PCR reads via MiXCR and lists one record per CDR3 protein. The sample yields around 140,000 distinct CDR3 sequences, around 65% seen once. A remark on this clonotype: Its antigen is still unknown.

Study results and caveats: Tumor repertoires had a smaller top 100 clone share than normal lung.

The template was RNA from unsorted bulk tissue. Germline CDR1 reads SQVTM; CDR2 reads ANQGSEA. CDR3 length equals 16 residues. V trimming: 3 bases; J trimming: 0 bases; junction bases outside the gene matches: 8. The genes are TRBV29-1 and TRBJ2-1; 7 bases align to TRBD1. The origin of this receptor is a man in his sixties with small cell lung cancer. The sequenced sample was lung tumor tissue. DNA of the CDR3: TGCAGCGTTGAGAGCATGACAGGGAGCTCCTACAATGAGCAGTTCTTC. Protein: CSVESMTGSSYNEQFF.